This T cell receptor beta chain is drawn from a study of T and B cells in COVID-19 patients. The wider study: The recovered cohort's median age was about 35 years, versus roughly 67 years in active infection.

From blood, about 250-500 ng of genomic DNA served as TRB template. By sample share, this clonotype is medium-sized. BIOMED2 TRB-A/B primer pools were used in multiplex TRB PCR. MiXCR, run by TCRdb on the multiplex PCR reads, gives a single entry per CDR3 protein. The table lists approximately 26,000 distinct CDR3 sequences, less than 35% of them singletons. The CDR3 runs 13 residues. In germline, CDR1 is SQVTM, CDR2 ANQGSEA. Trimming left V 4 bases short and J 6 bases short, with 14 bases between. Sequencing was carried out using blood. J is TRBJ2-3 and V is TRBV29-1; weak D call: TRBD1 (6 bases). The sequence came from a human donor who had recovered from COVID-19. The CDR3 DNA reads as TGCAGCGTTGCGGGACATCTGGGGGATACGCAGTATTTT. Amino acid sequence: CSVAGHLGDTQYF.